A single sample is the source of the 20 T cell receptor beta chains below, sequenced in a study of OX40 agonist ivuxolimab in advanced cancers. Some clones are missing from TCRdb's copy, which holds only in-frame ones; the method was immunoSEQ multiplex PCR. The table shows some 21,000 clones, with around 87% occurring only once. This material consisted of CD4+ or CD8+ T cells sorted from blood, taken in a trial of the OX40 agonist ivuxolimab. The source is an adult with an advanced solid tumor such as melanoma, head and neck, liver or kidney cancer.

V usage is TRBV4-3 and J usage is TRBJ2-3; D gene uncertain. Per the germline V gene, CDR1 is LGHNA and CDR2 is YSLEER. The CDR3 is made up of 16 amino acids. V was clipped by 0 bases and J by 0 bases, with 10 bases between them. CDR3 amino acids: CASSQDPHSSTDTQYF. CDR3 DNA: TGCGCCAGCAGCCAAGATCCACACTCTAGCACAGATACGCAGTATTTT.

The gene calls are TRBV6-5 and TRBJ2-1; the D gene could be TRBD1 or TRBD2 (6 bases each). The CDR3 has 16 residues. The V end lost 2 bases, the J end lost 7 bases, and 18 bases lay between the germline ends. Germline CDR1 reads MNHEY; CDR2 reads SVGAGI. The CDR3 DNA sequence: TGTGCCAGCAGTTACCCGGGGGAACAGGGATGGAATGAGCAGTTCTTC. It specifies CASSYPGEQGWNEQFF.

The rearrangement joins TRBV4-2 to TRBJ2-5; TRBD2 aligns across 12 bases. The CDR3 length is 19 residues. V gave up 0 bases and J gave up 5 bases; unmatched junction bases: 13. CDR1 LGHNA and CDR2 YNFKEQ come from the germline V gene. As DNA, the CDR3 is TGTGCCAGCAGCCAAGACCCCTGGCTAGCGGGGGGGCTGTGGGAGACCCAGTACTTC. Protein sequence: CASSQDPWLAGGLWETQYF.

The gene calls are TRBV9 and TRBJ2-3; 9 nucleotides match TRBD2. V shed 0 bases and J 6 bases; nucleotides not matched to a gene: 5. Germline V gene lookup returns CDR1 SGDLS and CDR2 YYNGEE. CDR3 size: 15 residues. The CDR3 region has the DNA TGTGCCAGCAGCGTAGGAGGTAGCGGGGGTGATACGCAGTATTTT. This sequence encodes CASSVGGSGGDTQYF.

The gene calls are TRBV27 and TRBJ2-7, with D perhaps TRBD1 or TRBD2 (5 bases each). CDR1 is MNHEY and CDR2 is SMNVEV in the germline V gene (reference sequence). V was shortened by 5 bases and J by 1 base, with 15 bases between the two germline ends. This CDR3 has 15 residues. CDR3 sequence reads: CASSARDGASYEQYF. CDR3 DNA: TGTGCCAGCAGTGCCCGGGACGGAGCTTCCTACGAGCAGTACTTC.

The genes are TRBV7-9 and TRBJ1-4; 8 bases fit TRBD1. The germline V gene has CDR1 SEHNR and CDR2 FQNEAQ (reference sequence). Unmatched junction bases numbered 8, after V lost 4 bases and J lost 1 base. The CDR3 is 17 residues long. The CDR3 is CASSYTGQGLTNEKLFF. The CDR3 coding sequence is TGTGCCAGCAGCTACACCGGACAGGGTTTAACTAATGAAAAACTGTTTTTT. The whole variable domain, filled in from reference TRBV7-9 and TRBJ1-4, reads DTGVSQNPRHKITKRGQNVTFRCDPISEHNRLYWYRQTLGQGPEFLTYFQNEAQLEKSRLLSDRFSAERPKGSFSTLEIQRTEQGDSAMYLCASSYTGQGLTNEKLFFGSGTQLSVL.

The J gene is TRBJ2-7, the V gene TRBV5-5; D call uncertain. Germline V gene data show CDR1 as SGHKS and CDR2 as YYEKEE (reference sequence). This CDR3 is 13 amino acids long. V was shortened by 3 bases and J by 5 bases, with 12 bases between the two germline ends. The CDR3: CASSWTVGNEQYF. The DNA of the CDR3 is TGTGCCAGCAGCTGGACCGTTGGGAACGAGCAGTACTTC.

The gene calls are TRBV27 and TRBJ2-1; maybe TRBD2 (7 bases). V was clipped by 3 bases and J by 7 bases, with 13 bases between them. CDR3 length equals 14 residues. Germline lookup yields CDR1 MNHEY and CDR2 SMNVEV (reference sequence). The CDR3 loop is CASSFEGGENEQFF. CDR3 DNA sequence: TGTGCCAGCAGTTTTGAGGGGGGGGAGAATGAGCAGTTCTTC.

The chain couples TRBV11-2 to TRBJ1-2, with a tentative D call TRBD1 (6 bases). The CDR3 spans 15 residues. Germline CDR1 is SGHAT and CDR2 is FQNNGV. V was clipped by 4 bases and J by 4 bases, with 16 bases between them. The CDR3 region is CASSSPGGLSYGYTF. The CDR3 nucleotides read TGTGCCAGCAGCTCCCCCGGGGGGCTAAGCTATGGCTACACCTTC.

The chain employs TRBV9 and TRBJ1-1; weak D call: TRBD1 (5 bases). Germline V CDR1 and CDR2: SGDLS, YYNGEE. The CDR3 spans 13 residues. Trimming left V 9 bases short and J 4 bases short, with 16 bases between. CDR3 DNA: TGTGCCACCAGAGCCGAAGACAGCACTGAAGCTTTCTTT. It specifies CATRAEDSTEAFF.

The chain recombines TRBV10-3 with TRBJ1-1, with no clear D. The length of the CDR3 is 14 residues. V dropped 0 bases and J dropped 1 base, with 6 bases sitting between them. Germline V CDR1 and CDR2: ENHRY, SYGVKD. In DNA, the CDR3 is TGTGCCATCAGTGAGTCGAAGGGGAACACTGAAGCTTTCTTT. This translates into CAISESKGNTEAFF.

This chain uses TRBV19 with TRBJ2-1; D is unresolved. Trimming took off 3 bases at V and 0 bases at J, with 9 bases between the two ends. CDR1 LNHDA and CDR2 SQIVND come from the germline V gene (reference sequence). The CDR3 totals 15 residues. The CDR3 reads CASSITASSYNEQFF. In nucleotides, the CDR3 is TGTGCCAGTAGTATCACAGCTAGCTCCTACAATGAGCAGTTCTTC.

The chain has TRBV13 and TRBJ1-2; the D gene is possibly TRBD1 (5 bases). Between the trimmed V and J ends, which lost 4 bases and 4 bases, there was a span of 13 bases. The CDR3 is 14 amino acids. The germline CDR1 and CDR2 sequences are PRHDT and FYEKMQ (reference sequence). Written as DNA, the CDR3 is TGTGCCAGCAGCTCTCCGGGGGTTGCCTATGGCTACACCTTC. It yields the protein CASSSPGVAYGYTF.

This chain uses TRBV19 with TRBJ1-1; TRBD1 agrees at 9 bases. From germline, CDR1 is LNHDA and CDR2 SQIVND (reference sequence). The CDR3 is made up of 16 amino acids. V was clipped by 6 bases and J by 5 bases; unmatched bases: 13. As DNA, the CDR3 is TGTGCCAGTAGACGGGACAGGGAGGGGAGGGGGACTGAAGCTTTCTTT. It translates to CASRRDREGRGTEAFF.

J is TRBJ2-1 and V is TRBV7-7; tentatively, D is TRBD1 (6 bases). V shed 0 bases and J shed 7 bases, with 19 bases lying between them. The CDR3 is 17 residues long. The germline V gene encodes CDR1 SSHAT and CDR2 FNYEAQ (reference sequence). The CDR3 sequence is CASSLAFGQGKENEQFF. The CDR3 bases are TGTGCCAGCAGCTTAGCGTTTGGGCAGGGGAAGGAAAATGAGCAGTTCTTC.

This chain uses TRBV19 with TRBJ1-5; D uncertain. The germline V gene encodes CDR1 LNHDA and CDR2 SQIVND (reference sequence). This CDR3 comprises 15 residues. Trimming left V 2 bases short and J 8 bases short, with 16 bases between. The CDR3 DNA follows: TGTGCCAGTAGTATACGGCGGGCAGTGGGTAAGCCCCAGCATTTT. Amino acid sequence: CASSIRRAVGKPQHF.

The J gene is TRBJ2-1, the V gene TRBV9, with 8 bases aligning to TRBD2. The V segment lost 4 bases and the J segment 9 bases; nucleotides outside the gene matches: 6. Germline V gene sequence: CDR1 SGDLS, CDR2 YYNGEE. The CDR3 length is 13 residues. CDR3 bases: TGTGCCAGCAGCCCGGGGGGGGCCGGTGAGCAGTTCTTC. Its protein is CASSPGGAGEQFF.

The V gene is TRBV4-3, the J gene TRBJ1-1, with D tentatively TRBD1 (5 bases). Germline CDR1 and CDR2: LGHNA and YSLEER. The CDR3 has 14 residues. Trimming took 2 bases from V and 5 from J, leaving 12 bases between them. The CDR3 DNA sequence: TGCGCCAGCAGCCAACCTTCGTGGGGGACTGAAGCTTTCTTT. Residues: CASSQPSWGTEAFF.

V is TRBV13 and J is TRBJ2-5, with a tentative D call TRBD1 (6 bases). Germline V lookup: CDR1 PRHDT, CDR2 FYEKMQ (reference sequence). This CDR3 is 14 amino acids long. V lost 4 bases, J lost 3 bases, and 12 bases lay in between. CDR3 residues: CASSSSGEKETQYF. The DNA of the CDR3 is TGTGCCAGCAGCTCGTCAGGGGAGAAAGAGACCCAGTACTTC.

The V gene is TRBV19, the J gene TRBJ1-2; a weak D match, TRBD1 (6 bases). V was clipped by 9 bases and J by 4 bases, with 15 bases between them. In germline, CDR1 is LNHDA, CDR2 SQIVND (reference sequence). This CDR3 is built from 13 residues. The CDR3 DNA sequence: TGTGCCAGCTTCCAGGGGCTCGGCTATGGCTACACCTTC. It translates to CASFQGLGYGYTF.